This T cell receptor beta chain was captured by sequencing in a study of T cell repertoires in cytomegalovirus infection. Study information: Use of recently identified HLA-C-restricted and well-studied HLA-B-restricted CMV epitopes was part of the study.

TCRdb used MiXCR to reprocess the reads, holding one entry per CDR3 protein. The table shows 90,000 to 110,000 distinct CDR3 sequences, with around 29% occurring only once. For this clonotype: Antigen: not known.

Trimming took 0 bases from V and 2 from J, leaving 11 bases between them. CDR3 length equals 15 residues. CDR1 and CDR2 from the germline V gene are SGDLS and YYNGEE. Specimen: CD8+ T cells from cultured PBMCs, collected from culture after CMV antigen stimulation. This receptor was obtained from a human donor in good health (CMV status not recorded). Some clones in this sample may be carry-over from other donors' samples. The chain is built from TRBV9 and TRBJ2-5; D is perhaps TRBD2 (5 bases). CDR3 amino acids: CASSVDEGWQETQYF. CDR3 nucleotides: TGTGCCAGCAGCGTAGATGAGGGTTGGCAAGAGACCCAGTACTTC.